This TCR beta chain was documented in a study of a mutant IDH1 vaccine in newly diagnosed glioma. Assay used: immunoSEQ multiplex PCR; TCRdb lists only in-frame clones, some missing. The sample lists around 66,000 clones, 75% to 85% occurring once. Trimming took off 5 bases at V and 6 bases at J, with 11 bases between the two ends. The CDR3 runs to 13 residues. CDR1 and CDR2 (germline): MNHEY, SVGAGI. The time point: week 11, during vaccination. Topical imiquimod accompanied each vaccine dose, which consisted of 300 ug of mutant IDH1 20-mer peptide. To note about this clone: What it binds is unknown.

V and J are TRBV6-5 and TRBJ1-5; D unresolved. The TCR was taken from a man aged 45 to 65 with glioma. This specimen consisted of PBMCs, obtained from a glioma patient whose treatment included an IDH1 peptide vaccine. CDR3 coding DNA: TGTGCCAGCAGTCGCGAAGGCGGTCAGCCCCAGCATTTT. Its protein is CASSREGGQPQHF.